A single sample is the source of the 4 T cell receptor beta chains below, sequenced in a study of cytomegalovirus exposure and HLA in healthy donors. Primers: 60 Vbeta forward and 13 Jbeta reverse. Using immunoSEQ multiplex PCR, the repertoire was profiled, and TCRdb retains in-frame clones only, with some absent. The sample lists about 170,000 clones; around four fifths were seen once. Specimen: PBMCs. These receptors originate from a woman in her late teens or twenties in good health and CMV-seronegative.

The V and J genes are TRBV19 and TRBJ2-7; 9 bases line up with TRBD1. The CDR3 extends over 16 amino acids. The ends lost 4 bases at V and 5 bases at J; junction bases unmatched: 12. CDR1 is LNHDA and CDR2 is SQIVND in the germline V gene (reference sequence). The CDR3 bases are TGTGCCAGTAGTACGATCGGGACAGGGTCGTATCACGAGCAGTACTTC. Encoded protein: CASSTIGTGSYHEQYF.

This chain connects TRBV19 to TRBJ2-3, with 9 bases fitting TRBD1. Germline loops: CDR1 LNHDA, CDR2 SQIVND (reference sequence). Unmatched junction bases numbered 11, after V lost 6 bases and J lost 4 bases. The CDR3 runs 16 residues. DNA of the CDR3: TGTGCCAGTAGCCACAGAGCGGGACAGGGCGCAGATACGCAGTATTTT. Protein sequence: CASSHRAGQGADTQYF.

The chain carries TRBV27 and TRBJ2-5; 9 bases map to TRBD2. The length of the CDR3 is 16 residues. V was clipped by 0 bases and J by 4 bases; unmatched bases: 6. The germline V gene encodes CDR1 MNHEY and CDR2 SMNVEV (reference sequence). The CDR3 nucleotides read TGTGCCAGCAGTTTATCTCGCGGGAGGGGAGGAGAGACCCAGTACTTC. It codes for CASSLSRGRGGETQYF.

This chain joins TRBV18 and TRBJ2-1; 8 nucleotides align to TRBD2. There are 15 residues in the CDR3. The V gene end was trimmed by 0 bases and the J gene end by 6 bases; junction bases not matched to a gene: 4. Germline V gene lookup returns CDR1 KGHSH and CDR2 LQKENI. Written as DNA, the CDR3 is TGTGCCAGCTCACCACCCTGGGCGGGGGGCAATGAGCAGTTCTTC. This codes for CASSPPWAGGNEQFF.